This is a list of T cell receptor beta chains from one sample in a study of T cell clones after liver transplantation. Sequencing was performed with immunoSEQ multiplex PCR; in TCRdb, only in-frame clones are kept and a portion is missing. The sample includes about 120,000 clones, 90% of them seen just once. Here the sequenced sample was CD4+ T cells from blood, taken 12 months after liver transplant. All receptors come from a human patient who received a liver transplant. The graft donor may have given rise to some T cells. Both conserved end residues are part of each CDR3. The D gene is left open where the match is weak. Clone size is given for some rows only: seen once, a few or many times, or a class if the clone is expanded.

>-|TRBV10-3|once|TRBJ2-5
CAMGRSIETQYF
TGTGCCATGGGGCGCAGCATAGAGACCCAGTACTTC
>TRBD1|TRBV5-1|-|TRBJ2-7
CASSRDRGYEQYF
TGCGCCAGCAGCCGGGACAGGGGGTACGAGCAGTACTTC
>-|TRBV6-6|-|TRBJ2-3
CASSYSLGPDTQYF
TGTGCCAGCAGTTACTCACTAGGCCCAGATACGCAGTATTTT
>TRBD1|TRBV11-2|-|TRBJ1-2
CASSPDSDRGYGYTF
TGTGCCAGCAGCCCGGACTCGGACAGGGGGTATGGCTACACCTTC
>-|TRBV15|-|TRBJ2-5
CATSRDRGYGTQYF
TGTGCCACCAGCAGAGATCGGGGTTACGGGACCCAGTACTTC
>TRBD1|TRBV28|-|TRBJ1-5
CASSRTGKNQPQHF
TGTGCCAGCAGCCGGACAGGGAAAAATCAGCCCCAGCATTTT
>-|TRBV19|-|TRBJ2-7
CASSNLGAVGEQYF
TGTGCCAGTAGTAACCTGGGGGCAGTGGGGGAGCAGTACTTC
>TRBD2|TRBV7-3|-|TRBJ2-1
CASSLRLAGVNEQFF
TGTGCCAGCAGCTTAAGACTAGCGGGAGTCAATGAGCAGTTCTTC
>TRBD1|TRBV19|-|TRBJ1-1
CASSKIAHRTGLNTEAFF
TGTGCCAGTAGTAAGATTGCTCACAGGACAGGATTGAACACTGAAGCTTTCTTT
>-|TRBV4-1|-|TRBJ1-5
CASSQDQSGPTWPQHF
TGCGCCAGCAGCCAAGATCAGTCAGGGCCCACTTGGCCCCAGCATTTT
>TRBD1|TRBV2|-|TRBJ2-4
CASSDLGQGSIQYF
TGTGCCAGCAGTGACCTAGGACAGGGTTCCATTCAGTACTTC
>TRBD2|TRBV11-3|-|TRBJ2-7
CASSLVSFQREGPPDYEQYF
TGTGCCAGCAGCTTAGTCTCCTTCCAGCGGGAGGGCCCCCCGGACTACGAGCAGTACTTC
>-|TRBV19|-|TRBJ1-5
CASSISYNQPQHF
TGTGCCAGTAGTATAAGTTACAATCAGCCCCAGCATTTT
>TRBD1|TRBV2|-|TRBJ2-2
CASRRGTGLEGELFF
TGTGCCAGCAGAAGGGGGACAGGGTTGGAAGGGGAGCTGTTTTTT
>TRBD1|TRBV2|once|TRBJ2-1
CANKRTGWAREQFF
TGTGCCAACAAAAGGACAGGGTGGGCTCGTGAGCAGTTCTTC
>-|TRBV11-3|-|TRBJ1-2
CASSPTRGGGAVSF
TGTGCCAGCAGCCCAACCCGAGGGGGAGGCGCCGTCTCCTTC
>TRBD1|TRBV2|-|TRBJ1-1
CASRSQSRGGTEAFF
TGTGCCAGCAGGAGCCAATCCAGGGGGGGCACTGAAGCTTTCTTT
>-|TRBV9|-|TRBJ2-1
CASSLGGSYNEQFF
TGTGCCAGCAGCCTCGGCGGGTCGTACAATGAGCAGTTCTTC
>TRBD2|TRBV11-2|-|TRBJ2-2
CASSPLAGAGELFF
TGTGCCAGCAGCCCACTAGCGGGGGCCGGGGAGCTGTTTTTT
>-|TRBV5-5|-|TRBJ2-7
CASSLRLPTGSEQYF
TGTGCCAGCAGCCTCCGTTTGCCCACAGGGAGCGAGCAGTACTTC
>TRBD1|TRBV19|-|TRBJ1-1
CASSMGPRAEAGGGPEAFF
TGTGCCAGTAGTATGGGGCCGAGAGCCGAGGCAGGGGGAGGGCCTGAAGCTTTCTTT